Shown below are 5 T cell receptor beta chains from a single sample sequenced in a study of CD8+ T cells in alopecia areata. Treatment meaning: oral pan-JAK inhibitor, 5-10 mg twice daily. Isolated RNA was reverse transcribed into cDNA used as the sequencing template. Here immunoSEQ multiplex PCR was the method, and the copy in TCRdb shows in-frame clones only, minus some. The table has 150,000 to 200,000 clones, approximately 61% seen once. The sample in question was CD4+ T cells sorted from blood, obtained at week 24, from a patient treated with tofacitinib. All receptors come from a human donor with alopecia areata.

V and J are TRBV25-1 and TRBJ2-2, with D unresolved. V shed 3 bases and J shed 1 base, with 6 bases lying between them. The germline CDR1 and CDR2 sequences are MGHDK and SYGVNS. The CDR3 consists of 14 residues. The CDR3, as DNA: TGTGCCAGCAGTGAGGGGAAGAACACCGGGGAGCTGTTTTTT. This translates into CASSEGKNTGELFF.

V usage is TRBV29-1 and J usage is TRBJ2-3, with TRBD1 matching 8 bases. The CDR3 covers 11 residues. Losses at the gene ends were 7 bases for V and 6 bases for J; bases not matched to a gene: 3. The germline CDR1 and CDR2 sequences are SQVTM and ANQGSEA. In DNA form, the CDR3 reads TGCAGCGCGACAGGGGTGGATACGCAGTATTTT. Translating gives CSATGVDTQYF.

V gene TRBV4-1 combines with J gene TRBJ1-2; possible D gene TRBD1, 5 bases. Germline V gene sequence: CDR1 MGHRA, CDR2 YSYEKL. Trimming shortened V by 1 base and J by 8 bases, and 14 bases separated the two germline ends. The CDR3 runs 14 residues. For the CDR3, the DNA is TGCGCCAGCAGCCAAGGAAGGGGCGAGCGGGGCTACACCTTC. It is translated as CASSQGRGERGYTF.

This chain joins TRBV29-1 and TRBJ2-2; tentative D call: TRBD1 (6 bases). The CDR3 loop spans 14 amino acids. Germline CDR1 and CDR2: SQVTM and ANQGSEA. V gave up 4 bases and J gave up 3 bases, with 12 bases separating them. The CDR3 coding sequence is TGCAGCGTTGGATGGACAGAAGACACCGGGGAGCTGTTTTTT. Translating gives CSVGWTEDTGELFF.

This clone was found a few times. The rearrangement joins TRBV7-7 to TRBJ1-1; 8 positions match TRBD1. This CDR3 is built from 17 residues. Germline V gene lookup returns CDR1 SSHAT and CDR2 FNYEAQ (reference sequence). The junction had 15 bases not matched to a gene; V was cut back by 1 base and J by 8 bases. The CDR3 nucleotides are TGTGCCAGCAGCTTAGAAGGAGCTTGGTGGGGACAGGAAGAAGCTTTCTTT. Protein: CASSLEGAWWGQEEAFF.